Listed here are 26 T cell receptor beta chains from one sample, sequenced in a study of blood T cell repertoires in COVID-19. Sequenced by immunoSEQ multiplex PCR; TCRdb stores in-frame clones only, minus some. The sample holds roughly 500,000 clones, roughly 88% seen once. Source material: PBMCs or T cells enriched from blood (not recorded which). The source is a woman between 40 and 55 years old who had recovered from COVID-19.

About this clone: The germline gene is not matched at one end of the junction; a read error may be the cause. V and J are TRBV7-7 and TRBJ2-5; a weak D match, TRBD1 (6 bases). CDR1 and CDR2 from the germline V gene are SSHAT and FNYEAQ (reference sequence). The CDR3 is made up of 16 amino acids. The CDR3 sequence: CASSPGTRKEQETQYF. CDR3 DNA: TGTGCTAGCAGCCCCGGGACAAGGAAAGAACAAGAGACCCAGTACTTC.

This clone was found once. The rearrangement links TRBV5-1 to TRBJ2-7; 9 nucleotides align to TRBD1. V shed 3 bases and J 5 bases; nucleotides not matched to a gene: 9. The CDR3 extends over 15 amino acids. CDR1 and CDR2 from the germline V gene are SGHRS and YFSETQ. The CDR3 DNA follows: TGCGCCAGCAGCTGGACTGGGACAGGGTTCGACGAGCAGTACTTC. This codes for CASSWTGTGFDEQYF.

This sequence joins TRBV13 and TRBJ1-1, with 8 bases matching TRBD1. The CDR3 runs 14 residues. Unmatched junction bases numbered 1, after V lost 0 bases and J lost 4 bases. CDR1 is PRHDT and CDR2 is FYEKMQ in the germline V gene (reference sequence). The CDR3 DNA follows: TGTGCCAGCAGCTTAGGCAGGGGGCTCACTGAAGCTTTCTTT. Residues: CASSLGRGLTEAFF.

The chain employs TRBV4-1 and TRBJ2-1; 11 bases agree with TRBD2. Germline trimming cut 4 bases from V and 8 bases from J; bases unmatched to any gene: 19. This CDR3 has 19 residues. Germline lookup yields CDR1 MGHRA and CDR2 YSYEKL. The CDR3 protein is CASSRLTWTSGPASDEQFF. CDR3 nucleotides: TGCGCCAGCAGCCGACTTACCTGGACTAGCGGGCCGGCTAGCGATGAGCAGTTCTTC.

This clone was observed a few times. The J gene is TRBJ2-7, the V gene TRBV11-3; TRBD1 is a possible D gene (5 bases). The germline V gene encodes CDR1 SGHNT and CDR2 YENEEA. V dropped 0 bases and J dropped 3 bases, with 9 bases sitting between them. The CDR3 extends over 14 amino acids. CDR3 sequence reads: CASSLETGYYEQYF. Here the CDR3 DNA reads TGTGCCAGCAGCTTAGAAACAGGCTACTACGAGCAGTACTTC.

This chain links TRBV11-2 with TRBJ2-7; unclear D gene. Between the trimmed V and J ends, which lost 6 bases and 4 bases, there was a span of 7 bases. Germline CDR1 reads SGHAT; CDR2 reads FQNNGV. This CDR3 region has 11 residues. The CDR3 here is CASSRAYEQYF. CDR3 DNA sequence: TGTGCCAGCAGTAGAGCTTACGAGCAGTACTTC. Looking up the rest from reference TRBV11-2 and TRBJ2-7 gives the full variable domain: EAGVAQSPRYKIIEKRQSVAFWCNPISGHATLYWYQQILGQGPKLLIQFQNNGVVDDSQLPKDRFSAERLKGVDSTLKIQPAKLEDSAVYLCASSRAYEQYFGPGTRLTVT.

The J gene is TRBJ2-2, the V gene TRBV2; 10 nucleotides agree with TRBD1. V lost 7 bases, J lost 1 base, and 3 bases stayed unmatched. The germline CDR1 and CDR2 sequences are SNHLY and FYNNEI. The CDR3 contains 15 residues. CDR3 amino acids: CASTDRGLNTGELFF. The CDR3 coding sequence is TGTGCCAGCACCGACAGGGGGCTGAACACCGGGGAGCTGTTTTTT. Together with reference TRBV2 and TRBJ2-2, the CDR3 gives the full variable domain: EPEVTQTPSHQVTQMGQEVILRCVPISNHLYFYWYRQILGQKVEFLVSFYNNEISEKSEIFDDQFSVERPDGSNFTLKIRSTKLEDSAMYFCASTDRGLNTGELFFGEGSRLTVL.

The chain couples TRBV11-3 to TRBJ1-1; 7 bases are shared with TRBD1. The germline CDR1 and CDR2 sequences are SGHNT and YENEEA. V was clipped by 6 bases and J by 0 bases; unmatched bases: 7. The CDR3 consists of 15 residues. CDR3 nucleotides: TGTGCCAGCAGTATAGACAGGGTTCTGAACACTGAAGCTTTCTTT. Translating it yields CASSIDRVLNTEAFF.

The rearrangement links TRBV27 to TRBJ1-1, with a tentative D call TRBD1 (6 bases). Trimming took 7 bases from V and 3 from J, leaving 18 bases between them. Per the germline V gene, CDR1 is MNHEY and CDR2 is SMNVEV (reference sequence). This CDR3 contains 15 residues. CDR3 region: CASTHLTEGDTEAFF. DNA of the CDR3: TGTGCCAGCACCCACCTGACAGAGGGGGACACTGAAGCTTTCTTT.

This rearrangement joins TRBV7-9 to TRBJ1-1; D perhaps matches TRBD1 (6 bases). V dropped 11 bases and J dropped 4 bases, with 20 bases sitting between them. Per the germline V gene, CDR1 is SEHNR and CDR2 is FQNEAQ (reference sequence). CDR3 length: 14 amino acids. CDR3 protein: CAARPTGGLTEAFF. Here the CDR3 DNA reads TGTGCCGCGCGGCCGACGGGGGGCCTCACTGAAGCTTTCTTT.

The chain links TRBV18 to TRBJ2-7; 8 nucleotides match TRBD1. The germline gives CDR1 KGHSH, CDR2 LQKENI. With V trimmed by 3 bases and J by 2 bases, 6 bases remained unmatched. The CDR3 is 15 residues long. The chain's CDR3 is CASSPGQGAAYEQYF. The CDR3 region has the DNA TGTGCCAGCTCACCCGGGCAGGGGGCGGCCTACGAGCAGTACTTC.

This clone was recorded only once. This rearrangement joins TRBV20-1 to TRBJ2-7; no clear D gene. This CDR3 has 14 residues. Trimming shortened V by 3 bases and J by 0 bases, and 12 bases separated the two germline ends. The germline gives CDR1 DFQATT, CDR2 SNEGSKA (reference sequence). The CDR3 DNA reads as TGCAGTGCTAGTACGTTCGGGTCCTCCTACGAGCAGTACTTC. Encoded protein: CSASTFGSSYEQYF.

This clone was found once. This chain links TRBV10-1 with TRBJ2-7, with D tentatively TRBD2 (5 bases). Trimming removed 1 base at V and 12 bases at J, with 13 bases between. The CDR3 is 12 residues long. CDR1 and CDR2 from the germline V gene are WNHNN and SYGVQD (reference sequence). CDR3 DNA sequence: TGCGCCAGCAGTGAGTTTTACGGGGTAGCGTACTTC. It is translated as CASSEFYGVAYF.

The gene calls are TRBV29-1 and TRBJ1-5, with 10 nucleotides matching TRBD1. With 8 bases clipped from V and 6 bases from J, the junction kept 7 bases outside the gene matches. Germline CDR1 reads SQVTM; CDR2 reads ANQGSEA. The CDR3 contains 13 residues. DNA of the CDR3: TGCAGCTTCAGACAGGGGGCTGGTCAGCCCCAGCATTTT. This sequence encodes CSFRQGAGQPQHF.

The rearrangement uses TRBV3-1 (or the pseudogene TRBV3-2) and TRBJ2-1, with TRBD2 matching 7 bases. This CDR3 comprises 15 residues. V shed 0 bases and J 8 bases; nucleotides not matched to a gene: 7. The germline V gene encodes CDR1 LGHDT and CDR2 YNNKEL (reference sequence). CDR3 residues: CASSQEEAGRDEQFF. In nucleotides, the CDR3 is TGTGCCAGCAGCCAAGAAGAAGCGGGAAGGGATGAGCAGTTCTTC.

This sequence joins TRBV11-2 and TRBJ1-2, with 7 bases identical to TRBD1. This CDR3 comprises 15 residues. Germline V gene sequence: CDR1 SGHAT, CDR2 FQNNGV. With 4 bases clipped from V and 0 bases from J, the junction kept 5 bases outside the gene matches. CDR3 residues: CASSSKTGANYGYTF. CDR3 bases: TGTGCCAGCAGCTCAAAAACAGGGGCTAACTATGGCTACACCTTC. Full variable domain (remainder filled in from reference TRBV11-2 and TRBJ1-2): EAGVAQSPRYKIIEKRQSVAFWCNPISGHATLYWYQQILGQGPKLLIQFQNNGVVDDSQLPKDRFSAERLKGVDSTLKIQPAKLEDSAVYLCASSSKTGANYGYTFGSGTRLTVV.

The chain has TRBV27 and TRBJ1-2; TRBD1 might be the D (6 bases). Germline-derived CDR1 and CDR2 are MNHEY and SMNVEV (reference sequence). V lost 8 bases and J lost 8, with 21 bases in between. The CDR3 has 14 residues. CDR3 protein: CASQNIRGAGGYTF. In DNA, the CDR3 is TGTGCCAGCCAGAATATTCGGGGGGCCGGGGGCTACACCTTC.

The J gene is TRBJ2-7, the V gene TRBV13, with 7 bases matching TRBD1. CDR1 and CDR2 (germline): PRHDT, FYEKMQ (reference sequence). This CDR3 spans 14 amino acids. The junction had 6 bases not matched to a gene; V was cut back by 4 bases and J by 3 bases. The CDR3 DNA follows: TGTGCCAGCAGCTCCCGGGACAGACTCTACGAGCAGTACTTC. It is translated as CASSSRDRLYEQYF.

The rearrangement links TRBV15 to TRBJ1-5, with D maybe TRBD1 (5 bases). This CDR3 contains 15 residues. V was shortened by 2 bases and J by 7 bases, with 15 bases between the two germline ends. Germline CDR1 is LNHNV and CDR2 is YYDKDF (reference sequence). The CDR3: CATSRSSRDSQPQHF. The CDR3 nucleotides read TGTGCCACCAGCAGATCTTCCAGGGATAGCCAGCCCCAGCATTTT.

CDR3 in DNA: TGCGCCAGCAGCTTGATTTCGTCAGGGGTGTCCTATGGCTACACCTTC. As protein: CASSLISSGVSYGYTF. The V call is TRBV5-1, the J call TRBJ1-2; possibly TRBD1 for D (6 bases). CDR1 and CDR2 (germline): SGHRS, YFSETQ. Trimming removed 1 base from V and 4 bases from J, with 17 bases in between. The length of the CDR3 is 16 residues.

The chain combines TRBV29-1 with TRBJ1-1, with 8 nucleotides matching TRBD1. This CDR3 comprises 14 residues. Per germline, CDR1 SQVTM and CDR2 ANQGSEA. V lost 1 base, J lost 6 bases, and 7 bases stayed unmatched. The CDR3 loop is CSVEGQGLWSEAFF. DNA for the CDR3: TGCAGCGTTGAAGGACAGGGGCTATGGTCTGAAGCTTTCTTT.

The chain combines TRBV6-2 or TRBV6-3 with TRBJ2-7, with TRBD2 identical over 9 bases. The CDR3 length is 22 residues. J gave up 2 bases and V 6 bases, and 29 bases lay outside the gene matches. Looked up from germline, CDR1 is MNHEY and CDR2 is SVGEGT. The CDR3 region has the DNA TGTGCCAGCAGCCCCCCGGCCAAGTACCCTCACTCGGGCGGGAGGGCTCCCTACGAGCAGTACTTC. Protein sequence: CASSPPAKYPHSGGRAPYEQYF.

In this sample, this clone turned up once. V and J are TRBV27 and TRBJ2-2; TRBD2 matches 9 bases. J was trimmed by 2 bases and V by 8 bases; bases with no gene match: 3. Germline CDR1 reads MNHEY; CDR2 reads SMNVEV (reference sequence). This CDR3 is 14 amino acids long. The CDR3 DNA reads TGTGCCAGCGGCGGGAGGGATAACACCGGGGAGCTGTTTTTT. Protein sequence: CASGGRDNTGELFF.

The rearrangement links TRBV6-2 or TRBV6-3 to TRBJ1-1, with D maybe TRBD1 (5 bases). The germline V and J ends were trimmed by 2 bases and 1 base, with 11 bases remaining between them. CDR3 length equals 15 residues. Germline loops: CDR1 MNHEY, CDR2 SVGEGT. CDR3 coding DNA: TGTGCCAGCAGTTACGGGGGGGTCCCGAACACTGAAGCTTTCTTT. Protein: CASSYGGVPNTEAFF.

The chain has TRBV19 and TRBJ1-2; D might be TRBD1 (5 bases). Germline values: CDR1 LNHDA, CDR2 SQIVND (reference sequence). V lost 6 bases to trimming and J lost 6 bases, with 14 bases between them. The CDR3 runs to 13 residues. Here the CDR3 DNA reads TGTGCCAGTAGATACACAGGTACCCATGGCTACACCTTC. It yields the protein CASRYTGTHGYTF.

This chain uses TRBV15 with TRBJ1-2, with D unresolved. CDR1 is LNHNV, CDR2 YYDKDF, per germline (reference sequence). This CDR3 is built from 13 residues. V gave up 0 bases and J gave up 3 bases, with 5 bases separating them. The chain's CDR3 is CATSRDSDYGYTF. CDR3 nucleotides: TGTGCCACCAGCAGAGATTCTGACTATGGCTACACCTTC.